Each of the 29 T cell receptor beta chains below was sequenced from the same sample in a study of low-dose radiotherapy and immunotherapy resistance in tumors. TRAV- and TRBV-specific primers were used for first-strand cDNA, which covered alpha and beta chains. For amplifying TCRs, the PCR ran for approximately 21 cycles with Phusion, which was used together with a constant-region primer and the adapter on the V primers. Using its own MiXCR run on the reads, TCRdb lists one record per CDR3 protein. The sample includes 30,000 or so distinct CDR3 sequences, around 50% of them seen just once. Time point given: after trial treatment. As for treatment: LDRT plus nivolumab, ipilimumab, low-dose cyclophosphamide and aspirin (RACIN trial). Here the sequenced sample was PBMCs, taken after low-dose radiotherapy plus immunotherapy. The receptor source for this set is a male donor with gallbladder cancer.

This clonotype was counted ten times or more. The chain is built from TRBV20-1 and TRBJ1-3; the D is unclear. Germline CDR1 reads DFQATT; CDR2 reads SNEGSKA (reference sequence). Trimming removed 5 bases at V and 0 bases at J, with 14 bases between. The CDR3 spans 15 residues. The chain's CDR3 is CSAPRGGVSGNTIYF. DNA for the CDR3: TGCAGTGCTCCGCGGGGTGGGGTCTCTGGAAACACCATATATTTT.

The table lists this clonotype with many counts. The rearrangement links TRBV6-2 or TRBV6-3 to TRBJ2-2; a weak D match, TRBD2 (5 bases). V lost 10 bases to trimming and J lost 2 bases, with 17 bases between them. The CDR3 is made up of 15 amino acids. Germline CDR1 MNHEY, CDR2 SVGEGT. The CDR3 loop reads CATQRAGVNTGELFF. The CDR3 coding sequence is TGTGCCACCCAACGGGCCGGGGTAAACACCGGGGAGCTGTTTTTT.

This clonotype was found many times. The chain is built from TRBV12-3 or TRBV12-4 and TRBJ1-5; the D gene is possibly TRBD1 (5 bases). The germline V and J ends were trimmed by 6 bases and 0 bases, with 12 bases remaining between them. CDR3 length equals 15 residues. This CDR3 reads CASRRGTVSNQPQHF. The DNA of the CDR3 is TGTGCCAGCAGGCGCGGGACGGTTAGCAATCAGCCCCAGCATTTT.

This clonotype was observed at least ten times. The chain combines TRBV5-1 with TRBJ2-7; perhaps TRBD1 as D (6 bases). The CDR3 is 13 residues long. Germline CDR1 and CDR2: SGHRS and YFSETQ. Trimming left V 4 bases short and J 7 bases short, with 15 bases between. DNA of the CDR3: TGCGCCAGCAGCCTCGGGACAATGCGAGAGCAGTACTTC. Protein: CASSLGTMREQYF.

This clonotype appeared a single time. This is likely an artifact of a read error, given a far larger clone one base away. The chain combines TRBV15 with TRBJ2-1, with TRBD1 identical over 9 bases. Trimming took 0 bases from V and 10 from J; bases not matched to a gene: 7. CDR1 and CDR2 from the germline V gene are LNHNV and YYDKDF (reference sequence). The CDR3 covers 15 residues. CDR3 bases: TGTGCCACCAGCAGAGATCGGGGACAGGGCTACGAGCAGTTCTTC. It codes for CATSRDRGQGYEQFF.

At least ten counts were recorded for this clonotype. This sequence joins TRBV6-1 and TRBJ1-5; TRBD1 matches 9 bases. This CDR3 region has 18 residues. Looked up from germline, CDR1 is MNHNS and CDR2 is SASEGT. Trimming took 2 bases from V and 4 from J; bases not matched to a gene: 12. The CDR3 reads CASSEWEQGAGWNQPQHF. CDR3 nucleotide sequence: TGTGCCAGCAGTGAATGGGAACAGGGGGCTGGGTGGAATCAGCCCCAGCATTTT.

V gene TRBV28 combines with J gene TRBJ2-1; D tentatively fits TRBD1 or TRBD2 (5 bases each). Looked up from germline, CDR1 is MDHEN and CDR2 is SYDVKM. The V end was cut by 8 bases, the J end by 2 bases, with 16 bases between. The CDR3 has 15 amino acids. In DNA, the CDR3 is TGTGCCAGCTCGCGAGGGCAGGGAACCTACAATGAGCAGTTCTTC. It encodes CASSRGQGTYNEQFF.

The chain has TRBV29-1 and TRBJ1-1, with D unresolved. In germline, CDR1 is SQVTM, CDR2 ANQGSEA. This CDR3 has 12 amino acids. The V end lost 4 bases, the J end lost 3 bases, and 9 bases lay between the germline ends. The DNA of the CDR3 is TGCAGCGTTGTCGGCGGTTACACTGAAGCTTTCTTT. Its protein is CSVVGGYTEAFF. Variable domain in full (rest from reference TRBV29-1 and TRBJ1-1): SAVISQKPSRDICQRGTSLTIQCQVDSQVTMMFWYRQQPGQSLTLIATANQGSEATYESGFVIDKFPISRPNLTFSTLTVSNMSPEDSSIYLCSVVGGYTEAFFGQGTRLTVV.

The gene calls are TRBV2 and TRBJ2-2; unclear D gene. The CDR3 loop spans 12 amino acids. Per germline, CDR1 SNHLY and CDR2 FYNNEI. The germline V and J ends were trimmed by 7 bases and 1 base, with 4 bases remaining between them. This CDR3 is CASTVNTGELFF. The CDR3 nucleotides read TGTGCCAGCACTGTGAACACCGGGGAGCTGTTTTTT.

This clonotype is labeled medium-sized. The DNA for the CDR3 is TGCAGCGTTACCGGGACTAGCGTTTCTACGCAGTATTTT. It is translated as CSVTGTSVSTQYF. This chain links TRBV29-1 with TRBJ2-3; 10 bases match TRBD2. The CDR3 consists of 13 residues. Trimming cost V 5 bases and J 8 bases; bases outside gene matches: 7. The germline V gene encodes CDR1 SQVTM and CDR2 ANQGSEA.

The chain's CDR3 is CASSLEGGVDWRQGIRSTDTQYF. The CDR3 coding sequence is TGTGCCAGCAGCTTAGAAGGGGGGGTAGATTGGAGACAGGGGATCCGTAGCACAGATACGCAGTATTTT. The rearrangement uses TRBV5-4 and TRBJ2-3; D might be TRBD1 (8 bases). Germline CDR1 and CDR2: SGHNT and YYREEE (reference sequence). The CDR3 loop spans 23 amino acids. Trimming pared 2 bases from V and 0 bases from J, leaving 34 bases between.

This clonotype was seen at least ten times. V usage is TRBV5-1 and J usage is TRBJ2-7, with TRBD2 matching over 7 bases. Germline V gene lookup returns CDR1 SGHRS and CDR2 YFSETQ. This CDR3 is built from 15 residues. V gave up 1 base and J gave up 1 base; unmatched junction bases: 5. CDR3 nucleotides: TGCGCCAGCAGCTTGTCTCGGGGGGAATCCTACGAGCAGTACTTC. It yields the protein CASSLSRGESYEQYF.

V is TRBV6-6 and J is TRBJ2-5; 7 bases are shared with TRBD2. The germline V gene has CDR1 MNHNY and CDR2 SVGAGI (reference sequence). V was pared by 5 bases and J by 4 bases, with 7 bases of the junction left unmatched. CDR3 length: 14 amino acids. CDR3 bases: TGTGCCAGCAGTCGCCGCGGGGGAGGAGAGACCCAGTACTTC. This sequence encodes CASSRRGGGETQYF.

The gene calls are TRBV6-2 or TRBV6-3 and TRBJ2-3; the D gene is possibly TRBD2 (6 bases). Germline CDR1 reads MNHEY; CDR2 reads SVGEGT. This CDR3 region has 16 residues. V lost 2 bases and J 2 bases, leaving 14 bases between the germline ends. The CDR3 reads CASSYGTVGVTDTQYF. The CDR3 DNA reads TGTGCCAGCAGTTACGGGACTGTGGGGGTCACAGATACGCAGTATTTT.

This clonotype is labeled medium-sized (0.01 to 0.1%). The V gene is TRBV18, the J gene TRBJ2-7; either TRBD1 or TRBD2 may supply D (5 bases each). CDR3 size: 14 residues. Deletions cut 6 bases from V and 6 bases from J, with 18 bases between. Germline V lookup: CDR1 KGHSH, CDR2 LQKENI. This CDR3 reads CASSVRDHPSEQYF. For the CDR3, the DNA is TGTGCCAGCTCGGTCCGGGACCACCCCTCCGAGCAGTACTTC. The full variable domain, with the rest looked up from reference TRBV18 and TRBJ2-7, is NAGVMQNPRHLVRRRGQEARLRCSPMKGHSHVYWYRQLPEEGLKFMVYLQKENIIDESGMPKERFSAEFPKEGPSILRIQQVVRGDSAAYFCASSVRDHPSEQYFGPGTRLTVT.

V and J are TRBV7-2 and TRBJ2-5; D may match TRBD1 or TRBD2 (6 bases each). From germline, CDR1 is SGHTA and CDR2 FQGNSA. The CDR3 spans 14 residues. V was clipped by 5 bases and J by 5 bases, with 15 bases between them. The CDR3 is CASSPPGGGETQYF. CDR3 coding DNA: TGTGCCAGCAGCCCCCCCGGGGGCGGGGAGACCCAGTACTTC.

This clonotype has a single count. The chain recombines TRBV10-3 with TRBJ2-7; possibly TRBD2 for D (5 bases). Germline lookup yields CDR1 ENHRY and CDR2 SYGVKD. CDR3 length: 13 residues. The V end was cut by 4 bases, the J end by 1 base, with 8 bases between. In DNA, the CDR3 is TGTGCCATCAGTGTTCGGGGTTCCTACGAGCAGTACTTC. The encoded protein is CAISVRGSYEQYF.

Worth noting for this clonotype: A read error is likely here: a far larger clone is one base away. V gene TRBV13 combines with J gene TRBJ2-4, with 11 nucleotides matching TRBD2. Germline CDR1 PRHDT, CDR2 FYEKMQ (reference sequence). CDR3 size: 17 residues. The CDR3 protein is CASSIGVTGTSGDIQYF. Here the CDR3 DNA reads TGTGCCAGCAGCATAGGTGTGACCGGGACTAGCGGAGACATTCAGTACTTC.

This clonotype was found many times. DNA for the CDR3: TGCAGTGCTAGAGATTTCTCTGAACTCTATGGCTACACCTTC. Translated: CSARDFSELYGYTF. The rearrangement links TRBV20-1 to TRBJ1-2; D is unresolved. The germline V gene encodes CDR1 DFQATT and CDR2 SNEGSKA (reference sequence). This CDR3 region has 14 residues. With 0 bases removed from V and 4 bases from J, the gap between germline ends came to 12 bases.

In the case of this clonotype: Only one base separates this from a far larger clonotype, so it likely reflects a read error. This rearrangement joins TRBV20-1 to TRBJ2-1; 8 bases are shared with TRBD2. The CDR3 is 14 residues long. The V and J ends lost 5 bases and 13 bases, in that order; junction bases with no gene match: 16. Germline CDR1 is DFQATT and CDR2 is SNEGSKA (reference sequence). Here the CDR3 DNA reads TGCAGTGCTTACCCGTTAGCGGGGCAAGAGACCCAGTTCTTC. Translated, it gives CSAYPLAGQETQFF.

The chain links TRBV20-1 to TRBJ2-3; D could derive from TRBD1 or TRBD2 (5 bases each). The V end was cut by 7 bases, the J end by 6 bases, with 14 bases between. Germline V gene lookup returns CDR1 DFQATT and CDR2 SNEGSKA (reference sequence). The CDR3 is 12 residues long. The chain's CDR3 is CSGNWGTDTQYF. The CDR3 nucleotides read TGCAGTGGGAATTGGGGGACGGATACGCAGTATTTT.

The gene calls are TRBV29-1 and TRBJ2-2, with 8 bases aligning to TRBD1. The CDR3 runs 14 residues. Germline V gene sequence: CDR1 SQVTM, CDR2 ANQGSEA. CDR3 in amino acids: CVGGFTGGTGELFF. CDR3 coding DNA: TGCGTTGGGGGTTTTACAGGGGGAACCGGGGAGCTGTTTTTT.

The rearrangement uses TRBV12-3 or TRBV12-4 and TRBJ2-7; D is possibly TRBD1 (5 bases). This CDR3 contains 14 residues. V lost 0 bases and J lost 12, with 18 bases in between. CDR3 bases: TGTGCCAGCAGTTTAGCGCTTTTGGGGCAGAAACCGTACTTC. This codes for CASSLALLGQKPYF.

Regarding this clonotype: One junction end does not reproduce the germline sequence, and a read error may be involved. V usage is TRBV3-1 and J usage is TRBJ2-1; D may be TRBD1 or TRBD2 (5 bases each). CDR3 length: 13 residues. Looked up from germline, CDR1 is LGHDT and CDR2 is YNNKEL (reference sequence). CDR3 sequence (DNA): TGTGCCAGCAGCCAAGTCGGGGCAGCCTTTCGTGACTTC. Protein sequence: CASSQVGAAFRDF.

This chain links TRBV5-1 with TRBJ2-1, with a weak D call TRBD2 (6 bases). V lost 1 base and J lost 0, with 11 bases in between. CDR1 SGHRS and CDR2 YFSETQ come from the germline V gene. The CDR3 is 16 amino acids. CDR3 sequence: CASSLSPSASYNEQFF. CDR3 nucleotides: TGCGCCAGCAGCTTGAGCCCTAGCGCCTCCTACAATGAGCAGTTCTTC.

J is TRBJ2-1 and V is TRBV6-2 or TRBV6-3; 8 positions agree with TRBD2. The V and J ends lost 5 bases and 6 bases, in that order; junction bases with no gene match: 9. The CDR3 is 15 amino acids. CDR1 and CDR2 from the germline V gene are MNHEY and SVGEGT. CDR3 sequence reads: CASSGRGDMVNEQFF. In DNA form, the CDR3 reads TGTGCCAGCAGTGGGCGGGGGGATATGGTCAATGAGCAGTTCTTC.

The chain links TRBV28 to TRBJ2-3; the D gene is possibly TRBD2 (6 bases). CDR3 length: 15 amino acids. Germline lookup yields CDR1 MDHEN and CDR2 SYDVKM. V shed 7 bases and J shed 1 base, with 15 bases lying between them. The CDR3 region is CASTRSKRGTDTQYF. In nucleotides, the CDR3 is TGTGCCAGCACCAGGTCGAAGCGGGGCACAGATACGCAGTATTTT.

The chain combines TRBV3-1 with TRBJ1-6; no definite D call. The CDR3 has 17 amino acids. The germline V gene has CDR1 LGHDT and CDR2 YNNKEL (reference sequence). Deletions cut 5 bases from V and 5 bases from J, with 19 bases between. The chain's CDR3 is CASSVTSRRTHNSPLHF. The CDR3 DNA follows: TGTGCCAGCAGCGTTACGTCGCGGAGGACCCATAATTCACCCCTCCACTTT.

There are a few counts of this clonotype. The chain recombines TRBV11-2 with TRBJ2-1; 8 nucleotides match TRBD2. The CDR3 runs 18 residues. The V gene's germline CDR1 is SGHAT and CDR2 FQNNGV. J was trimmed by 9 bases and V by 1 base; bases with no gene match: 17. This chain's CDR3 is CASSLVLAEPRRGFEQFF. The CDR3 DNA sequence: TGTGCCAGCAGCTTAGTACTAGCGGAGCCACGAAGAGGCTTTGAGCAGTTCTTC.